These 8 T cell receptor beta chains originate from one sample sequenced in a study of blood T cell repertoires in COVID-19. Assay: immunoSEQ multiplex PCR; the TCRdb copy retains only in-frame clones and omits some. The data show around 230,000 clones, 70% to 90% seen once. The sample comprised peripheral blood. The receptors originated from a woman between 65 and 79 years old with active or convalescent COVID-19.

The CDR3 sequence is CASSASQGSGANVLTF. CDR3 nucleotide sequence: TGTGCCAGTAGTGCATCTCAGGGATCTGGGGCCAACGTCCTGACTTTC. V and J are TRBV19 and TRBJ2-6, with D perhaps matching TRBD1 (5 bases). From germline, CDR1 is LNHDA and CDR2 SQIVND (reference sequence). The CDR3 has 16 amino acids. V lost 5 bases to trimming and J lost 1 base, with 12 bases between them. The variable domain in full, with the rest retrieved from reference TRBV19 and TRBJ2-6, is DGGITQSPKYLFRKEGQNVTLSCEQNLNHDAMYWYRQDPGQGLRLIYYSQIVNDFQKGDIAEGYSVSREKKESFPLTVTSAQKNPTAFYLCASSASQGSGANVLTFGAGSRLTVL.

The chain is built from TRBV18 and TRBJ1-6; the D gene is possibly TRBD1 (6 bases). The CDR3 is made up of 15 amino acids. Trimming took off 2 bases at V and 8 bases at J, with 13 bases between the two ends. Germline V gene lookup returns CDR1 KGHSH and CDR2 LQKENI. The CDR3 sequence: CASSPSGPGDSPLHF. In DNA form, the CDR3 reads TGTGCCAGCTCACCATCAGGGCCAGGGGATTCACCCCTCCACTTT.

The chain recombines TRBV5-1 with TRBJ2-5; 7 bases line up with TRBD2. The CDR3 runs 17 residues. Trimming took 0 bases from V and 4 from J; bases not matched to a gene: 12. Germline V gene lookup returns CDR1 SGHRS and CDR2 YFSETQ. CDR3: CASSLAPTSSGIETQYF. CDR3 sequence (DNA): TGCGCCAGCAGCTTGGCCCCGACTAGCTCAGGGATAGAGACCCAGTACTTC.

This clone showed up just once. J is TRBJ2-5 and V is TRBV29-1; 7 nucleotides match TRBD1. Germline CDR1 is SQVTM and CDR2 is ANQGSEA. Unmatched junction bases numbered 12, after V lost 6 bases and J lost 5 bases. The CDR3 is made up of 14 amino acids. The CDR3 region is CSVRSTGARETQYF. In nucleotides, the CDR3 is TGCAGCGTGAGGTCTACAGGGGCTAGGGAGACCCAGTACTTC.

To note about this clone: Likely a read error: the CDR3 ends without its conserved phenylalanine or tryptophan. No DNA is shown, since the ends of the CDR3 on it are uncertain; the CDR3 is the one TCRdb lists. The chain has TRBV29-1 and TRBJ1-1. The length of the CDR3 is 8 amino acids, counting both ends. Germline CDR1 SQVTM, CDR2 ANQGSEA. CDR3 sequence: CSATGGRV.

The chain has TRBV5-6 and TRBJ2-7; 11 bases are a match to TRBD2. The CDR3 length is 15 residues. The J segment lost 7 bases and the V segment lost 4 bases, leaving 10 bases of the junction unmatched. The germline V gene has CDR1 SGHDT and CDR2 YYEEEE. CDR3 protein: CASSILAGATGEQYF. CDR3 coding DNA: TGTGCCAGCAGCATACTAGCGGGAGCGACGGGAGAGCAGTACTTC.

The chain employs TRBV11-2 and TRBJ2-7, with a weak D call TRBD1 (5 bases). V was clipped by 3 bases and J by 3 bases, with 6 bases between them. The CDR3 runs 12 residues. Per the germline V gene, CDR1 is SGHAT and CDR2 is FQNNGV. For the CDR3, the DNA is TGTGCCAGCAGCTTTCAGGGCTACGAGCAGTACTTC. Its protein is CASSFQGYEQYF.

The rearrangement uses TRBV28 and TRBJ2-1, with D possibly TRBD1 on 9 matching bases. The CDR3 contains 15 residues. CDR1 is MDHEN, CDR2 SYDVKM, per germline. The V end lost 10 bases, the J end lost 7 bases, and 23 bases lay between the germline ends. The CDR3 nucleotides are TGTGCCACCAACCCGGGAGGGACAGGGAGAAATGAGCAGTTCTTC. Amino acid sequence: CATNPGGTGRNEQFF.